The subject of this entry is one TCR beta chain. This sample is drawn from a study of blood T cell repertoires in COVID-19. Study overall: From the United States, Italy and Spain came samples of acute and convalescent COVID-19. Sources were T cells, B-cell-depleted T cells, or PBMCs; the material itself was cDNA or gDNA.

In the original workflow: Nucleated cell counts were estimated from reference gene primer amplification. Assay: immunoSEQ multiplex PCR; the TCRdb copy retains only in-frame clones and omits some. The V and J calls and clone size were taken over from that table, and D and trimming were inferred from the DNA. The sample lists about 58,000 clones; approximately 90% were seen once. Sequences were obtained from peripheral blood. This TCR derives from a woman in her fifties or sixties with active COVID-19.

This chain's CDR3 is CASSSQGVRDYEQYF. The CDR3 nucleotides read TGCGCCAGCAGCTCCCAGGGTGTCAGGGACTACGAGCAGTACTTC. The chain is built from TRBV5-1 and TRBJ2-7; D possibly corresponds to TRBD1 (5 bases). Per germline, CDR1 SGHRS and CDR2 YFSETQ. Trimming removed 3 bases from V and 3 bases from J, with 16 bases in between. The CDR3 has 15 residues.